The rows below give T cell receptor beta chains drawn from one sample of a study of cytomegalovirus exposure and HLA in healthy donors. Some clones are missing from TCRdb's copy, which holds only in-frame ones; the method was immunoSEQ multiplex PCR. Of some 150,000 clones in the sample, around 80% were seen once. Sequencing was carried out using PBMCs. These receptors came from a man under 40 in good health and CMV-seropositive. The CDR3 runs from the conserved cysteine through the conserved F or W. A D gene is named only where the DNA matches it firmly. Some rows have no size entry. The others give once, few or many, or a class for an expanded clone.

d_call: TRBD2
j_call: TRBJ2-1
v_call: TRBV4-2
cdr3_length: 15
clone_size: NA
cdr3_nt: TGTGCCAGCAGCCAAGGACTAGCGGGAGTCAATGAGCAGTTCTTC
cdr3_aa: CASSQGLAGVNEQFF

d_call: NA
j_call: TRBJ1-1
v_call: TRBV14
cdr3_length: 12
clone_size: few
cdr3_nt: TGTGCCAGCAGCTCCGGCCCAGGTGAAGCTTTCTTT
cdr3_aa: CASSSGPGEAFF

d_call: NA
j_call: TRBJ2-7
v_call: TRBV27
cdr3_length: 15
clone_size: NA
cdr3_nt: TGTGCCAGCCGTTCCTTGCTAGGCCTGACCCCCGAGCAGTACTTC
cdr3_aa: CASRSLLGLTPEQYF

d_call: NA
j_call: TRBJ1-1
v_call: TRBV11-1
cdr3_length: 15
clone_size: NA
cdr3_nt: TGTGCCAGCAACACGGCAGGGGCGCTGAACACTGAAGCTTTCTTT
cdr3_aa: CASNTAGALNTEAFF

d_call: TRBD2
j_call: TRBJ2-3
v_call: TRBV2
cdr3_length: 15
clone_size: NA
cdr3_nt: TGTGCCAGCAGTGATCTAGCGGGAGTAACCGATACGCAGTATTTT
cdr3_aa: CASSDLAGVTDTQYF

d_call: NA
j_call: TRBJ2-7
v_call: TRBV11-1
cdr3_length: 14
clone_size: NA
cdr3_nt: TGTGCCAGCAGCTTACCGGCAGCGTCCTACGAGCAGTACTTC
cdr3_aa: CASSLPAASYEQYF

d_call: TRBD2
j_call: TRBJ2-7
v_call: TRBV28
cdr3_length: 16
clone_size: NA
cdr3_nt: TGTGCCAGCAGGGACCGGCTAGCGGGCGAGGGCTACGAGCAGTACTTC
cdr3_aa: CASRDRLAGEGYEQYF

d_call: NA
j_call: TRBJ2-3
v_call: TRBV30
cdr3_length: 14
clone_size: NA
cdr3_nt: TGTGCCTGGAGTGTGTTAATTAGCACAGATACGCAGTATTTT
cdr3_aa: CAWSVLISTDTQYF

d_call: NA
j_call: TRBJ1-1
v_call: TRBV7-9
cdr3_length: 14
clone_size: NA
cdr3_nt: TGTGCCAGCAGCTTCGACACCCAAAGGACTGAAGCTTTCTTT
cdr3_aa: CASSFDTQRTEAFF

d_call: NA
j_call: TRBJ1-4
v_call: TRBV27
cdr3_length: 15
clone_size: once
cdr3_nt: TGTGCCAGCAGTTCCTACGGGGGGCGGAGAGAAAAACTGTTTTTT
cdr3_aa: CASSSYGGRREKLFF

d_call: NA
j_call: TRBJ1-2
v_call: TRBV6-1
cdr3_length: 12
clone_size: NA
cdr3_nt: TGTGCCAGCAGTGAAGCACTATCAAGCTACACCTTC
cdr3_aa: CASSEALSSYTF

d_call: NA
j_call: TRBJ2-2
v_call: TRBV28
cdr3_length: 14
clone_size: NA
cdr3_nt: TGTGCCAGCAGTTTAGGCAGGGACACCGGGGAGCTGTTTTTT
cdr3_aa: CASSLGRDTGELFF

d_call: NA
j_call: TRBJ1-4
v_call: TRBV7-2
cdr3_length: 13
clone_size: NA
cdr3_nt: TGTGCCAGCAGCTCAGCAACTAATGAAAAACTGTTTTTT
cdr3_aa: CASSSATNEKLFF

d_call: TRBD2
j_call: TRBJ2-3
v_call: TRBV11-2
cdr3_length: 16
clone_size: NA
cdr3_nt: TGTGCCAGCAGCTTAGATCGGGCGGGGGGCCTGAAGACGCAGTATTTT
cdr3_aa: CASSLDRAGGLKTQYF

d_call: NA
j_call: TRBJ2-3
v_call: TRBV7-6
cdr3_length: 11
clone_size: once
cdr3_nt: TGTGCCAGCAGCCTCACAGATACGCAGTATTTT
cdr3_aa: CASSLTDTQYF

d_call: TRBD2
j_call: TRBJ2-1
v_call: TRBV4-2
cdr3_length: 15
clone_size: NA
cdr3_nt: TGTGCCAGCAGCCCCTTAGCGGGAACCGCCGATGAGCAGTTCTTC
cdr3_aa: CASSPLAGTADEQFF

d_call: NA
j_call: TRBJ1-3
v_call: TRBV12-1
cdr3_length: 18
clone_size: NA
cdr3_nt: TGTGCCAGCAGCTTTGGGGACAGGGAACCACTCTCTGGAAACACCATATATTTT
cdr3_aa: CASSFGDREPLSGNTIYF

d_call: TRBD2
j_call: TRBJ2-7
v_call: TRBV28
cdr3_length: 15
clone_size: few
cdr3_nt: TGTGCTAGCAATAGCGGGAGGGCCGACTCCTCCGAGCAGTACTTC
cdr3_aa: CASNSGRADSSEQYF

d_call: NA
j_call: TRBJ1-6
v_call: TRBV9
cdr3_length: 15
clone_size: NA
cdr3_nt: TGTGCCAGCAGCGAGGGGCCCAACTATAATTCACCCCTCCACTTT
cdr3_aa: CASSEGPNYNSPLHF

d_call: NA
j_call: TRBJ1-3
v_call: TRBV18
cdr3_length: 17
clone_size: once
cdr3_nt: TGTGCCAGCTCATCGGGGGTAGGGACGCAGATCGGAAACACCATATATTTT
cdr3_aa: CASSSGVGTQIGNTIYF

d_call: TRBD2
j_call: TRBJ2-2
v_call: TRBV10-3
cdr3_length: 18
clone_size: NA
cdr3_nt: TGTGCCATCAGTGAGGGGGCGGGAGGGCCCGGGAACACCGGGGAGCTGTTTTTT
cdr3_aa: CAISEGAGGPGNTGELFF

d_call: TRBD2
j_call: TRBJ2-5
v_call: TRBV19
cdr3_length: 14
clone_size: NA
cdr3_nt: TGTGCCAGTAGTTTTAGCGGGAACCAAGAGACCCAGTACTTC
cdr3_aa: CASSFSGNQETQYF

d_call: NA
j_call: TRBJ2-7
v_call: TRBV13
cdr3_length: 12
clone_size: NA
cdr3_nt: TGTGCCAGCAGCTGGGCAAGGTCCGAGCAGTACTTC
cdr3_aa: CASSWARSEQYF

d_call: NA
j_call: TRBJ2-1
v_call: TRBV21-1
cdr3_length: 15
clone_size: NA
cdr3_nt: TGTGCCAGCAGCACTCCCCGGGACAGCTACAATGAGCAGTTCTTC
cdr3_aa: CASSTPRDSYNEQFF

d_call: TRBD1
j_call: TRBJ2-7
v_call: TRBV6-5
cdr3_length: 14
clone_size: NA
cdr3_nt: TGTGCCAGCAGTTACGAGGCAGGGGGACGCGAGCAGTACTTC
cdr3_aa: CASSYEAGGREQYF

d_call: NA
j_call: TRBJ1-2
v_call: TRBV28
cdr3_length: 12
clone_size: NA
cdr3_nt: TGTGCCACCTCAGGGGCAAACTATGGCTACACCTTC
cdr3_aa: CATSGANYGYTF

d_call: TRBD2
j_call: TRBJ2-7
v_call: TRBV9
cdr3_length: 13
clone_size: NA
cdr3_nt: TGTGCCAGCAGCGTATTTAGCGGGTACGAGCAGTACTTC
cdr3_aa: CASSVFSGYEQYF

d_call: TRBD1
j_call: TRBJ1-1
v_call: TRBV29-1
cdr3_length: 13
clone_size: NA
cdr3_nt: TGCAGCGCCTGGGACAGGGGGCAGGCTGAAGCTTTCTTT
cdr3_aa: CSAWDRGQAEAFF

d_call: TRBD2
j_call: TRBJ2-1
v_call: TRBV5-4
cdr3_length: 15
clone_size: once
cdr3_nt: TGTGCCAGCAGCTATACTAGCGGGGCAGACAATGAGCAGTTCTTC
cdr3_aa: CASSYTSGADNEQFF